This TCR beta chain came from a study of T cell repertoires in cytomegalovirus infection. At the level of the study: Signatures in public TCR beta sequences pointed to both CMV infection and matching HLA type.

In regard to this clonotype: Antigen specificity is unknown.

TCRdb reanalysed the reads using MiXCR and keeps one entry per CDR3 protein. The sample yields around 800,000 distinct CDR3 sequences, 30% to 35% seen once. The sequence was collected from a human donor in good health (CMV status not recorded). Some clones in this sample may be carry-over from other donors' samples. The source material was cultured CD8+ T cells from PBMCs, sampled from culture after CMV antigen stimulation.

Written as DNA, the CDR3 is TGCAGTGCTAGAGAACCGGGCCAGTACTACGAGCAGTACGTC. This gives the protein CSAREPGQYYEQYV. The J gene is TRBJ2-7, the V gene TRBV20-1; no definite D call. V was cut by 0 bases and J by 3 bases, with 12 bases left in between. Per germline, CDR1 DFQATT and CDR2 SNEGSKA (reference sequence). The CDR3 loop spans 14 amino acids.